This T cell receptor beta chain stems from a study of T cell changes during pregnancy in multiple sclerosis. The V gene lost 3 bases and the J gene lost 4 bases, with 12 bases spanning the gap. This CDR3 region has 14 residues. CDR1 is MNHEY, CDR2 SMNVEV, per germline (reference sequence). The protocol was immunoSEQ multiplex PCR, while the TCRdb copy is restricted to in-frame clones and leaves out a portion. Among some 60,000 clones listed, 90% to 95% were seen once. This TCR was recovered from a female donor with multiple sclerosis, enrolled in a pregnancy study. Sequencing was performed on peripheral blood, taken after pregnancy. V is TRBV27 and J is TRBJ2-5; the D is unclear. CDR3 nucleotides: TGTGCCAGCAGTTTTCGGCCCGAGCGAGAGACCCAGTACTTC. Its protein product is CASSFRPERETQYF.